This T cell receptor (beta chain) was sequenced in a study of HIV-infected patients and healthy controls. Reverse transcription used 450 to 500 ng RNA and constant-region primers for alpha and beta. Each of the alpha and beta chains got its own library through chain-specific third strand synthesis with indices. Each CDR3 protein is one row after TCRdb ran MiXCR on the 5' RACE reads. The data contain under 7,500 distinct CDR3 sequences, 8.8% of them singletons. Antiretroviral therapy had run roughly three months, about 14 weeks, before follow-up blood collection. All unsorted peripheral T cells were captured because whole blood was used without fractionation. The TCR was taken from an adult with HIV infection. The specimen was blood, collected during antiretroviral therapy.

The CDR3 loop is CSATPLARETQYF. The DNA of the CDR3 is TGCAGCGCCACGCCACTAGCGAGAGAGACCCAGTACTTC. This chain connects TRBV29-1 to TRBJ2-5, with 7 bases that match TRBD2. The CDR3 extends over 13 amino acids. Germline V gene data show CDR1 as SQVTM and CDR2 as ANQGSEA. V shed 7 bases, J shed 4 bases, and the junction held 9 bases outside the gene matches.